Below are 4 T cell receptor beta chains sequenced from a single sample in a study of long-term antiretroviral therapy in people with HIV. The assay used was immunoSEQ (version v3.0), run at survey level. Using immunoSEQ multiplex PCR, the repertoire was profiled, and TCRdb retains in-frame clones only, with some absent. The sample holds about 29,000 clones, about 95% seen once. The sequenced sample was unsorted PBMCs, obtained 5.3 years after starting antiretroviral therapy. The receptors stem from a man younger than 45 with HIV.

The CDR3 DNA sequence: TGTGCCATCAGTAATCACCTGGGGGGGAGGGCCTACAATGAGCAGTTCTTC. This encodes CAISNHLGGRAYNEQFF. This sequence joins TRBV10-3 and TRBJ2-1, with 7 bases identical to TRBD2. The V gene end was trimmed by 5 bases and the J gene end by 2 bases; junction bases not matched to a gene: 12. The CDR3 extends over 17 amino acids. Per the germline V gene, CDR1 is ENHRY and CDR2 is SYGVKD.

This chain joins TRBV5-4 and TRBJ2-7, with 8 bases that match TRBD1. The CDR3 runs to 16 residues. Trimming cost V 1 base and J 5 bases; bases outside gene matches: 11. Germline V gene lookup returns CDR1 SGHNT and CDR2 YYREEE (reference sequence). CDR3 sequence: CASSLFYRGSDDEQYF. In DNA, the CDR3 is TGTGCCAGCAGCTTGTTTTACAGGGGGTCGGATGACGAGCAGTACTTC.

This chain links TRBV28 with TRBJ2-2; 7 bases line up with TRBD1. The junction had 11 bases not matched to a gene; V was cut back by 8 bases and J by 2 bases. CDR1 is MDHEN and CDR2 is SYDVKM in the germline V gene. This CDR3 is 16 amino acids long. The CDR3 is CASGNKGGFNTGELFF. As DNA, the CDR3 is TGTGCCAGCGGGAACAAAGGGGGCTTTAACACCGGGGAGCTGTTTTTT.

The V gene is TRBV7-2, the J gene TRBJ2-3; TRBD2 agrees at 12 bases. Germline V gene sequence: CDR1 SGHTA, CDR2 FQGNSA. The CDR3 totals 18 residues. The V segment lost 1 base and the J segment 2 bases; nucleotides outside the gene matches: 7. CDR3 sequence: CASSLESSGRDHTDTQYF. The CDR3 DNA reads TGTGCCAGCAGCTTAGAGTCTAGCGGGAGGGATCACACAGATACGCAGTATTTT.